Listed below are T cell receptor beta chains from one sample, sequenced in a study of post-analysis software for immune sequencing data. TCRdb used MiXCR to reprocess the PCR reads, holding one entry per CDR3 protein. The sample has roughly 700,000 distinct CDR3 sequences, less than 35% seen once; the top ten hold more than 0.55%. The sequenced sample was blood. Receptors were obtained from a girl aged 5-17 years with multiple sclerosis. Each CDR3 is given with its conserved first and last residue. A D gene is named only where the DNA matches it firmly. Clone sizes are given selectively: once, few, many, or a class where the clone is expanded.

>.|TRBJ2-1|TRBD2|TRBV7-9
TGTGCCAGCAGCTACCCCGGGAGGTCCTACAATGAGCAGTTCTTC
CASSYPGRSYNEQFF
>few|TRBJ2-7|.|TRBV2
TGTGCCGCCCGGGAGCCCAGCTCCTACGAGCAGTACTTC
CAAREPSSYEQYF
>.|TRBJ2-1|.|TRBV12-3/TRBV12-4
TGTGCCAGCTTCCGGAATGAGCAGTTCTTC
CASFRNEQFF
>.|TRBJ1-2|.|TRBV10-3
TGTGCCACCACAAGGGAACCCTATGGCTACACCTTC
CATTREPYGYTF
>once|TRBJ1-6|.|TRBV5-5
TGTGCCAGCAGCTTGGCAGGCCCGAGTTCACCCCCCCACTTT
CASSLAGPSSPPHF
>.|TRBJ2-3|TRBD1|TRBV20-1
TGCAGTGCTAGATCAGGGGGCGGACGAGATACGCAGTATTTT
CSARSGGGRDTQYF
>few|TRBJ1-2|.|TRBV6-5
TGTGCCAGCAGCACCCTCCAGGGTTGGGGCTACACCTTC
CASSTLQGWGYTF
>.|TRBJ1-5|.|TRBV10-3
TGTGCCATCAGTGCATCGAATCAGCCCCAGCATTTT
CAISASNQPQHF
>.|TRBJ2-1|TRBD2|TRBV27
TGTGCCAGCAGTACACGACTAGCGGGAAAACATGAGCAGTTCTTC
CASSTRLAGKHEQFF
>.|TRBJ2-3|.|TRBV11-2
TGTGCCAGCAGCTTAGCGGCGAGGGGTACAGATACGCAGTATTTT
CASSLAARGTDTQYF
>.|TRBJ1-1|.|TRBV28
TGTGCCAGCAGTTTAATGTTCAGGGCTTTCTTT
CASSLMFRAFF
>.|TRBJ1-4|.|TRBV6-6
TGTGCCAGCAGTTACTCGTCAACGGATAATGAAAAACTGTTTTTT
CASSYSSTDNEKLFF
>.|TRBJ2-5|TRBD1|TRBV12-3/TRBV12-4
TGTGCCAGCAGGATGACAGGGGACAGAGAGACCCAGTACTTC
CASRMTGDRETQYF
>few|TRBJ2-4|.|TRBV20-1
TGCAGTGCTAGTCTGAGAAGGGCCAAAAACATTCAGTACTTC
CSASLRRAKNIQYF
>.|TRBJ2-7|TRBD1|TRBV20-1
TGCAGTGCCATCACAGGGGACGAGCAGTACTTC
CSAITGDEQYF
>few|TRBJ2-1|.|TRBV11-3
TGTGCCAGCAGTAGCCGGGACTCCAATGAGCAGTTCTTC
CASSSRDSNEQFF
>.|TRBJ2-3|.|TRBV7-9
TGTGCCAGCAGCTTAGATACCTCAACATACACAGATACGCAGTATTTT
CASSLDTSTYTDTQYF
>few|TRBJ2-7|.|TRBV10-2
TGCGCCAGCAGTGTGAGCACCTACGAGCAGTACTTC
CASSVSTYEQYF
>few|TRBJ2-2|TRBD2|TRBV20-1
TGCAGTGCTAGAGACCCGACTAGCGGGAAGAACACCGGGGAGCTGTTTTTT
CSARDPTSGKNTGELFF
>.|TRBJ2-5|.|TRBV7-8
TGTGCCAGCAGCCGCGGACTTCCGGGACGGCTTTACCAAGAGACCCAGTACTTC
CASSRGLPGRLYQETQYF
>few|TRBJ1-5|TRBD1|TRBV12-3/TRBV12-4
TGTGCCAGCAGTTCCGGACAGGACCGGCATTTT
CASSSGQDRHF
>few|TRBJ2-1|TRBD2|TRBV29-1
TGCAGCGTTGCTCTAGCGGGCTACAATGAGCAGTTCTTC
CSVALAGYNEQFF
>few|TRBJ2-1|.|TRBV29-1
TGCAGCGTTGCCCGCAAAGAATGGCGCGGGGACAATGAGCAGTTCTTC
CSVARKEWRGDNEQFF
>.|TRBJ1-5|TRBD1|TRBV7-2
TGTGCCAGCAGCTCACCCCCTAATTCGGGACAGATCGGTCAGCCCCAGCATTTT
CASSSPPNSGQIGQPQHF
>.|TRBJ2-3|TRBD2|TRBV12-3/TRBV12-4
TGTGCCAGCAGTCCCGGGACTAGGCGTACAGATACGCAGTATTTT
CASSPGTRRTDTQYF
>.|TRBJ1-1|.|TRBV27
TGTGCCAGCAGTCGGGCAGGAGGGGACACTGAAGCTTTCTTT
CASSRAGGDTEAFF
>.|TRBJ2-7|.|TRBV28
TGTGCCAGCAGTCTAATAAACAGGGCGGACGAGCAGTACTTC
CASSLINRADEQYF
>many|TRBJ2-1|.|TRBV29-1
TGCAGCGTTGAGGGTGACAGCTACAATGAGCAGTTCTTC
CSVEGDSYNEQFF
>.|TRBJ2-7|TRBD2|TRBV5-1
TGCGCCAGCAGCTTGGAGGGCGGGAGGACCTACGAGCAGTACTTC
CASSLEGGRTYEQYF
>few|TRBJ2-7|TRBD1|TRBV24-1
TGTGCCACCAGTGATCCCGGGACAGGGGGGTACGAGCAGTACTTC
CATSDPGTGGYEQYF
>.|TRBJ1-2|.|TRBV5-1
TGCGCCAGCAGCTTGGCCTCGGACAAAGGAGACTACACCTTC
CASSLASDKGDYTF
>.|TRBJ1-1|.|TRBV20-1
TGCAGTGCTATCGGGACACCGAACACTGAAGCTTTCTTT
CSAIGTPNTEAFF
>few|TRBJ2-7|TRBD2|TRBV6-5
TGTGCCAGCAGACTGAGGACTAGCGGGAGCTTCGAGCAGTACTTC
CASRLRTSGSFEQYF
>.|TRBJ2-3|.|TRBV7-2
TGTGCCAGCAGCTTAGTTGGGGGGCTCGCAGATACGCAGTATTTT
CASSLVGGLADTQYF
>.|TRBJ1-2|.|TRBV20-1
TGCAGTGCTCGGGGAGGAGGAGACTATGGCTACACCTTC
CSARGGGDYGYTF
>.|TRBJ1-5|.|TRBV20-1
TGCAGTGTCGGACGTCAGAATCAGCCCCAGCATTTT
CSVGRQNQPQHF
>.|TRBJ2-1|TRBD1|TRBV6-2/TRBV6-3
TGTGCCAGCAGTTACCCTGGACAGGTCAATGAGCAGTTCTTC
CASSYPGQVNEQFF
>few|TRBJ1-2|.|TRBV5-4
TGTGCCAGCAGCTTGGATCAGGGCCGGTATGGCTACACCTTC
CASSLDQGRYGYTF
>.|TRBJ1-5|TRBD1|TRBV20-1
TGCAGTGCTCGACAGGGGAAAGATCAGCCCCAGCATTTT
CSARQGKDQPQHF
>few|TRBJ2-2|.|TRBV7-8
TGTGCCAGCAGCTTAGCTGTGGGGCCCGGGGAGCTGTTTTTT
CASSLAVGPGELFF
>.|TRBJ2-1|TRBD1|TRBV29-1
TGCAGCGTTGAAACCGGACAGGGGACGGATGAGCAGTTCTTC
CSVETGQGTDEQFF
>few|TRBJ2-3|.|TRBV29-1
TGCATGGTTGGGAGTCTCATAACAGATACGCAGTATTTT
CMVGSLITDTQYF
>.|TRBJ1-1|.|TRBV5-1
TGCGCCAGCAGCTTGGAGCCGAAGAACACTGAAGCTTTCTTT
CASSLEPKNTEAFF
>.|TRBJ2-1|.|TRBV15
TGCGCCACCTGGGGAGGGGGCAATGAGCAGTTCTTC
CATWGGGNEQFF
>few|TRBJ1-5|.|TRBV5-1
TGCGCCAGCAGCCGGGGAGCAGGGTGGGGTGATCAGCCCCAGCATTTT
CASSRGAGWGDQPQHF
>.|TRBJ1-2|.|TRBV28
TGTGCCAGCAGTGCATTCGACGGCTACACCTTC
CASSAFDGYTF
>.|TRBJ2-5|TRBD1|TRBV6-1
TGTGCCAGCCGACAGGGGCCGCTGGTGGAGACCCAGTACTTC
CASRQGPLVETQYF
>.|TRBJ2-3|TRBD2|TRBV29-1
TGCAGCGTTGAGAGCGGGAGAAGCACAGATACGCAGTATTTT
CSVESGRSTDTQYF
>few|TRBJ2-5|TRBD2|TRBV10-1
TGCGCCAGCAGTGAGGGACTAGCGCGAGAGCAGTACTTC
CASSEGLAREQYF
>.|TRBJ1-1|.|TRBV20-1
TGCAGTGCTAGAGATTGGGCAGGCCCTCCCGCGGACACTGAAGCTTTCTTT
CSARDWAGPPADTEAFF
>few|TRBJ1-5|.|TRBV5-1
TGTGCCAGCAGCCCAGAGACCCGGGACAATCGGGGGAATCAGCCCCAGCATTTT
CASSPETRDNRGNQPQHF
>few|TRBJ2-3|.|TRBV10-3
TGTGCCATCAGTGACCCTAGGAGCGCCCGAGGGGGAGCAGATACGCAGTATTTT
CAISDPRSARGGADTQYF
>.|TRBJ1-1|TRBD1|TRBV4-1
TGCGCCAGCAGCCAAGATATCCAGGGGGACACTGAAGCTTTCTTT
CASSQDIQGDTEAFF